In this sample, the clone carrying this T cell receptor beta chain turned up a few times. Its antigen is currently unknown. The data are from a study of CD8+CD57+ T cells in acquired aplastic anemia. Profiling that covered TCR beta VDJ and CDR3 relied on genomic DNA as its template. TCRdb analysed the reads with MiXCR anew, one entry per CDR3 protein. Here the sample spans about 160,000 distinct CDR3 sequences, roughly 48% being singletons. Whole-study results and caveats: CD8+ Simpson's diversity did not differ significantly between patients and controls. Found in both controls and patients were about 30 CD8+ CDR3 sequences.

The clonotype originates from a human donor in good health. Sequencing used sorted CD4+, CD8+, or CD8+CD57+ T cells (not recorded which) from PBMCs.

The CDR3 region is CASSSRDIDTQYF. CDR3 coding DNA: TGTGCCAGCAGTTCGAGGGACATAGATACGCAGTATTTT. The chain links TRBV6-2 or TRBV6-3 to TRBJ2-3; TRBD1 is a possible D gene (6 bases). The germline V gene encodes CDR1 MNHEY and CDR2 SVGEGT. CDR3 length: 13 residues. V gave up 4 bases and J gave up 5 bases, with 10 bases separating them.